Shown below are 26 T cell receptor beta chains from a single sample sequenced in a study of radiotherapy plus CTLA-4 blockade in lung cancer. This table comes from immunoSEQ multiplex PCR, and its TCRdb copy is limited to in-frame clones, with some not included. The sample includes some 46,000 clones, about 81% of them seen just once. Specimen: peripheral blood, collected from a patient treated with radiotherapy plus ipilimumab. These receptor sequences come from a human donor with non-small cell lung cancer who had stable disease on radiotherapy plus ipilimumab.

The V gene is TRBV6-5, the J gene TRBJ1-1, with TRBD1 matching 8 bases. With V trimmed by 0 bases and J by 4 bases, 7 bases remained unmatched. This CDR3 has 16 amino acids. Germline values: CDR1 MNHEY, CDR2 SVGAGI. The DNA for the CDR3 is TGTGCCAGCAGTTACTCTTCGGCGGACAGGGCCACTGAAGCTTTCTTT. Translated: CASSYSSADRATEAFF.

This chain uses TRBV7-2 with TRBJ1-5, with D uncertain. CDR3 size: 14 residues. Trimming removed 4 bases at V and 7 bases at J, with 14 bases between. CDR1 is SGHTA and CDR2 is FQGNSA in the germline V gene. The CDR3 DNA follows: TGTGCCAGCAGCTGGGCCCGTACCGGACAGCCCCAGCATTTT. Protein: CASSWARTGQPQHF.

The gene calls are TRBV4-3 and TRBJ2-4, with TRBD2 matching over 10 bases. V lost 4 bases and J lost 0; bases outside the gene matches: 3. Germline values: CDR1 LGHNA, CDR2 YSLEER. The CDR3 spans 16 residues. Written as DNA, the CDR3 is TGCGCCAGCAGCCCAGGACTAGCGGTAGCCAAAAACATTCAGTACTTC. Its translation: CASSPGLAVAKNIQYF.

This sequence joins TRBV5-6 and TRBJ2-7, with D possibly being TRBD1 (5 bases). V was clipped by 0 bases and J by 0 bases, with 7 bases between them. The CDR3 consists of 14 residues. CDR1 and CDR2 (germline): SGHDT, YYEEEE. The CDR3 protein is CASSLEGDSYEQYF. CDR3 nucleotide sequence: TGTGCCAGCAGCTTGGAAGGGGACTCCTACGAGCAGTACTTC.

This sequence joins TRBV18 and TRBJ2-5; TRBD1 aligns across 8 bases. The end of the DNA fits TRBJ2-7 better, so the J call may be wrong. CDR1 and CDR2 (germline): KGHSH, LQKENI. The CDR3 loop spans 15 amino acids. Here the CDR3 reads CASSPDTGGTYEQYF. CDR3 sequence (DNA): TGTGCCAGCTCACCAGATACAGGGGGGACCTACGAGCAGTACTTC.

This sequence joins TRBV9 and TRBJ1-4; 8 positions agree with TRBD1. J was trimmed by 8 bases and V by 1 base; bases with no gene match: 4. CDR3 length: 14 amino acids. The germline V gene has CDR1 SGDLS and CDR2 YYNGEE. CDR3 in amino acids: CASSVQGAEEKLFF. CDR3 bases: TGTGCCAGCAGCGTACAGGGGGCGGAAGAAAAACTGTTTTTT.

The chain employs TRBV10-3 and TRBJ2-1, with TRBD1 matching 11 bases. J gave up 6 bases and V 10 bases, and 8 bases lay outside the gene matches. The CDR3 spans 14 residues. Per germline, CDR1 ENHRY and CDR2 SYGVKD. In DNA, the CDR3 is TGTGCCAGTTTTGGACAGGGGGCCATCAATGAGCAGTTCTTC. Protein sequence: CASFGQGAINEQFF.

The chain is built from TRBV11-2 and TRBJ2-7, with 7 bases lining up with TRBD1. CDR1 is SGHAT, CDR2 FQNNGV, per germline. The CDR3 totals 14 residues. Germline trimming cut 3 bases from V and 2 bases from J; bases unmatched to any gene: 4. CDR3 DNA: TGTGCCAGCAGCTTTGGACAGGCTCCCTACGAGCAGTACTTC. The encoded protein is CASSFGQAPYEQYF.

The chain has TRBV7-3 and TRBJ2-2; 9 nucleotides line up with TRBD1. Trimming at V came to 5 bases and at J to 3 bases, leaving 4 bases not matched to a gene. From germline, CDR1 is SGHTA and CDR2 FQGTGA. This CDR3 region has 15 residues. The CDR3 nucleotides read TGTGCCAGCAGCCCGGGACAGGGTTACACCGGGGAGCTGTTTTTT. This gives the protein CASSPGQGYTGELFF.

The V gene is TRBV5-4, the J gene TRBJ1-2; D may be TRBD1 (5 bases). CDR1 and CDR2 from the germline V gene are SGHNT and YYREEE (reference sequence). CDR3 length equals 16 residues. V lost 4 bases, J lost 5 bases, and 21 bases lay in between. CDR3 in amino acids: CASSPTGRARIYGYTF. DNA of the CDR3: TGTGCCAGCAGCCCAACGGGCAGGGCGAGGATTTATGGCTACACCTTC.

The gene calls are TRBV30 and TRBJ1-6, with 7 bases matching TRBD1. This CDR3 has 16 residues. In germline, CDR1 is GTSNPN, CDR2 SVGIG (reference sequence). V was pared by 2 bases and J by 5 bases, with 9 bases of the junction left unmatched. CDR3 region: CAWSKAGTANNSPLHF. The CDR3 nucleotides read TGTGCCTGGAGTAAAGCCGGGACAGCAAATAATTCACCCCTCCACTTT.

The chain recombines TRBV30 with TRBJ1-5; weak D call: TRBD1 (5 bases). V lost 1 base and J 1 base, leaving 11 bases between the germline ends. Germline CDR1 reads GTSNPN; CDR2 reads SVGIG (reference sequence). This CDR3 spans 15 amino acids. The CDR3 is CAWSEVGVSNQPQHF. CDR3 sequence (DNA): TGTGCCTGGAGTGAGGTAGGGGTAAGCAATCAGCCCCAGCATTTT.

V and J are TRBV4-2 and TRBJ1-2; 7 bases align to TRBD1. The V and J ends lost 3 bases and 8 bases, in that order; junction bases with no gene match: 12. Germline V CDR1 and CDR2: LGHNA, YNFKEQ. This CDR3 is built from 15 residues. This CDR3 reads CASSQQGQHLGGYTF. The CDR3 DNA reads TGTGCCAGCAGCCAGCAGGGACAGCACCTCGGGGGCTACACCTTC.

This chain joins TRBV19 and TRBJ2-7; 9 positions match TRBD1. The length of the CDR3 is 13 residues. Per germline, CDR1 LNHDA and CDR2 SQIVND (reference sequence). V lost 5 bases and J lost 6; bases outside the gene matches: 5. The CDR3 protein is CASSAGTGSEQYF. For the CDR3, the DNA is TGTGCCAGTAGTGCCGGGACAGGGAGCGAGCAGTACTTC.

The chain carries TRBV5-4 and TRBJ2-5, with 13 bases fitting TRBD2. V was pared by 2 bases and J by 2 bases, with 9 bases of the junction left unmatched. There are 18 residues in the CDR3. CDR1 SGHNT and CDR2 YYREEE come from the germline V gene (reference sequence). The CDR3 DNA reads TGTGCCAGCAGCTTCGGGACTAGCGGGACCCGACTACAAGAGACCCAGTACTTC. This encodes CASSFGTSGTRLQETQYF.

This chain uses TRBV27 with TRBJ1-2, with TRBD1 matching 7 bases. This CDR3 spans 15 amino acids. Germline V gene sequence: CDR1 MNHEY, CDR2 SMNVEV (reference sequence). Unmatched junction bases numbered 8, after V lost 6 bases and J lost 1 base. CDR3 sequence: CASRSRDRDNYGYTF. As DNA, the CDR3 is TGTGCCAGCAGGTCCCGAGACAGGGATAACTATGGCTACACCTTC.

V is TRBV11-2 and J is TRBJ2-3; the match to TRBD2 covers 7 bases. V trimming: 1 base; J trimming: 6 bases; junction bases outside the gene matches: 1. In germline, CDR1 is SGHAT, CDR2 FQNNGV. The CDR3 totals 13 residues. The CDR3 DNA follows: TGTGCCAGCAGCTTAGCGGGAGGCGATACGCAGTATTTT. Translation gives CASSLAGGDTQYF.

The chain is built from TRBV9 and TRBJ2-1; 10 nucleotides line up with TRBD2. The CDR3 runs to 15 residues. Per the germline V gene, CDR1 is SGDLS and CDR2 is YYNGEE. J lost 6 bases, V lost 4 bases, and 7 bases had no gene match. In DNA, the CDR3 is TGTGCCAGCAGCACGAGCGGGAGGGCCGTCAATGAGCAGTTCTTC. This sequence encodes CASSTSGRAVNEQFF. The variable domain in full, completed from reference TRBV9 and TRBJ2-1, reads DSGVTQTPKHLITATGQRVTLRCSPRSGDLSVYWYQQSLDQGLQFLIQYYNGEERAKGNILERFSAQQFPDLHSELNLSSLELGDSALYFCASSTSGRAVNEQFFGPGTRLTVL.

The chain combines TRBV19 with TRBJ2-1, with 8 bases lining up with TRBD1. The CDR3 runs to 18 residues. Germline V gene lookup returns CDR1 LNHDA and CDR2 SQIVND (reference sequence). The ends lost 1 base at V and 3 bases at J; junction bases unmatched: 11. The chain's CDR3 is CASSIGGTGTGGYNEQFF. The CDR3 region has the DNA TGTGCCAGTAGTATAGGGGGGACCGGGACAGGTGGCTACAATGAGCAGTTCTTC.

The chain joins TRBV2 to TRBJ2-1, with 7 bases aligning to TRBD1. Germline V lookup: CDR1 SNHLY, CDR2 FYNNEI. This CDR3 is 11 amino acids long. V lost 8 bases to trimming and J lost 16 bases; unmatched junction nucleotides: 11. The CDR3 DNA reads TGTGCCAGCGGGCCCGGGACAGACCGATTCTTC. Translated: CASGPGTDRFF.

This clone was seen a single time. The V and J genes are TRBV7-3 and TRBJ1-3, with D hard to call. This CDR3 comprises 15 residues. Trimming shortened V by 4 bases and J by 0 bases, and 10 bases separated the two germline ends. Germline-derived CDR1 and CDR2 are SGHTA and FQGTGA. CDR3 region: CASSSSRGSGNTIYF. The CDR3 nucleotides are TGTGCCAGCAGCTCGTCCCGGGGCTCTGGAAACACCATATATTTT.

This chain joins TRBV7-2 and TRBJ2-3; TRBD2 is a possible D gene (6 bases). The CDR3 has 13 residues. Germline CDR1 is SGHTA and CDR2 is FQGNSA. The V end was cut by 3 bases, the J end by 6 bases, with 10 bases between. CDR3 protein: CASSLEAGDTQYF. The CDR3 DNA reads as TGTGCCAGCAGCTTGGAGGCGGGGGATACGCAGTATTTT.

J is TRBJ2-5 and V is TRBV28, with D possibly matching TRBD1 (5 bases). Trimming removed 2 bases from V and 5 bases from J, with 18 bases in between. From germline, CDR1 is MDHEN and CDR2 SYDVKM. This CDR3 region has 16 residues. For the CDR3, the DNA is TGTGCCAGCAGTTTACCCCCAGGGTTATTGGGGGAGACCCAGTACTTC. Translation: CASSLPPGLLGETQYF.

This chain joins TRBV2 and TRBJ1-3, with a tentative D call TRBD1 (6 bases). The V gene's germline CDR1 is SNHLY and CDR2 FYNNEI. This CDR3 region has 16 residues. Trimming pared 5 bases from V and 0 bases from J, leaving 14 bases between. As DNA, the CDR3 is TGTGCCAGCAGTTTACAGGGCACCCTCTCTGGAAACACCATATATTTT. As protein: CASSLQGTLSGNTIYF.

This clone was seen only once. The rearrangement joins TRBV4-2 to TRBJ2-1; the match to TRBD2 covers 7 bases. The CDR3 sequence is 15 residues long. CDR1 and CDR2 from the germline V gene are LGHNA and YNFKEQ. V gave up 2 bases and J gave up 4 bases; unmatched junction bases: 5. CDR3 nucleotide sequence: TGTGCCAGCAGCCAAACCGGGACTAAATACAATGAGCAGTTCTTC. It translates to CASSQTGTKYNEQFF.

The gene calls are TRBV7-3 and TRBJ2-7, with 9 bases that match TRBD2. The germline CDR1 and CDR2 sequences are SGHTA and FQGTGA. J gave up 0 bases and V 5 bases, and 8 bases lay outside the gene matches. This CDR3 contains 16 residues. This CDR3 reads CASSHKISGSSYEQYF. As DNA, the CDR3 is TGTGCCAGCAGCCACAAAATTAGCGGGAGCTCCTACGAGCAGTACTTC.